Reported below is one TCR beta chain. Germline V gene data show CDR1 as GTSNPN and CDR2 as SVGIG (reference sequence). The CDR3 loop spans 15 amino acids. V lost 0 bases and J 3 bases, leaving 12 bases between the germline ends. These data come from a study of molecular identifiers for immune sequencing clone quantification. Using its own MiXCR run on the PCR reads, TCRdb lists one record per CDR3 protein. The data hold 300,000 to 400,000 distinct CDR3 sequences, with roughly 24% observed a single time. The rearrangement links TRBV30 to TRBJ1-5; a weak D match, TRBD1 (5 bases). This sequence originates from a human donor in good health. Some libraries in this study had Jurkat cell RNA spiked in. What was sequenced was naive CD8+ T cells from blood, with Jurkat cell RNA spiked in. Sample subset: FACS-sorted CD8+CD4-CCR7+CD45RA+ naive T cells. CDR3 protein: CAWSVGQGVNQPQHF. In nucleotides, the CDR3 is TGTGCCTGGAGTGTAGGGCAGGGTGTCAATCAGCCCCAGCATTTT. Full variable domain (rest looked up from reference TRBV30 and TRBJ1-5): SQTIHQWPATLVQPVGSPLSLECTVEGTSNPNLYWYRQAAGRGLQLLFYSVGIGQISSEVPQNLSASRPQDRQFILSSKKLLLSDSGFYLCAWSVGQGVNQPQHFGDGTRLSIL.